The rows below give T cell receptor beta chains drawn from one sample of a study of shared T cell receptors in the human thymus. TCRdb keeps only in-frame clones here, not all; method: immunoSEQ multiplex PCR. In the table there are about 730,000 clones, 80% to 90% of which are singletons. Separately, the same data were catalogued under a study of human thymus T cells.

Sequencing used thymocytes. These receptors all come from a girl under two years old with a congenital heart defect. Both conserved end residues are part of each CDR3. The D gene is left open where the match is weak.

TRBV7-8	NA	TRBJ2-5	TGTGCCAGCAGTGTTTACCGGGAGACCCAGTACTTC	CASSVYRETQYF
TRBV30	TRBD1	TRBJ1-3	TGTGCCTGGAGCCTTAAAATGGCGGGACAGGAATTCTCTGGAAACACCATATATTTT	CAWSLKMAGQEFSGNTIYF
TRBV28	NA	TRBJ1-2	TGTGCCAGCAGTTCGGGGGTACGGAGCTATGGCTACACCTTC	CASSSGVRSYGYTF
TRBV6-5	TRBD1	TRBJ2-2	TGTGCCAGCGGCAGGGGGCCGGTCGGGGAGCTGTTTTTT	CASGRGPVGELFF
TRBV19	NA	TRBJ2-3	TGTGCCAGTAGGAGCTCCAGCACAGATACGCAGTATTTT	CASRSSSTDTQYF
TRBV5-1	NA	TRBJ2-7	TGCGCCAGCAGCTTGGTAACGGACAGCCTCGGAGAGCAGTACTTC	CASSLVTDSLGEQYF
TRBV7-8	NA	TRBJ1-6	TGTGCCAGCAGCTGGAATGAGGTTGGTTCACCCCTCCACTTT	CASSWNEVGSPLHF
TRBV18	NA	TRBJ1-2	TGTGCCAGCTCACCAACAGGGCCCGGCCCTAACTATGGCTACACCTTC	CASSPTGPGPNYGYTF
TRBV10-3	NA	TRBJ1-3	TGTGCCACCCAAGACAGTCTCTCTGGAAACACCATATATTTT	CATQDSLSGNTIYF
TRBV5-4	TRBD1	TRBJ1-1	TGTGCCAGCAGCCCGCCCACAGGGGCCCGCTCTTTGAACACTGAAGCTTTCTTT	CASSPPTGARSLNTEAFF
TRBV20-1	NA	TRBJ1-1	TGCAGTGCGTGGGGGGAGACTGAAGCTTTCTTT	CSAWGETEAFF